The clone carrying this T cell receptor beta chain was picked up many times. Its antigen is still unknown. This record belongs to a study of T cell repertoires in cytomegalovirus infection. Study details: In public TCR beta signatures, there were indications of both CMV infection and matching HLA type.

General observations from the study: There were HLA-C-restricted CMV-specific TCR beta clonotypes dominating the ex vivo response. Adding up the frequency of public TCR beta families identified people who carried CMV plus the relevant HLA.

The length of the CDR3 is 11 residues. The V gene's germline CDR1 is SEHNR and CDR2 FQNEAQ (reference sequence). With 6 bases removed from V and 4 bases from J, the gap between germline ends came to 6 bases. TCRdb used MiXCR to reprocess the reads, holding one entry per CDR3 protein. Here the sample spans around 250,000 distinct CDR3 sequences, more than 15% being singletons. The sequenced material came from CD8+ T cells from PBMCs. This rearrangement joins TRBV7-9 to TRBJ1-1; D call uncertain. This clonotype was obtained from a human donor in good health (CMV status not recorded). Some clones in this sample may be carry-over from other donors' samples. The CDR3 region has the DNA TGTGCCAGCAGTAACATCACTGAAGCTTTCTTT. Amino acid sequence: CASSNITEAFF. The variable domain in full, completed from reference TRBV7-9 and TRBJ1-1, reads DTGVSQNPRHKITKRGQNVTFRCDPISEHNRLYWYRQTLGQGPEFLTYFQNEAQLEKSRLLSDRFSAERPKGSFSTLEIQRTEQGDSAMYLCASSNITEAFFGQGTRLTVV.